This T cell receptor beta chain was sequenced for a study of neurological immune-mediated disorders. Study-level points and caveats: The most TCR clonal expansion was seen in HTLV-1-associated myelopathy, whereas the least was seen in multiple sclerosis, below the level in healthy controls.

J lost 7 bases, V lost 3 bases, and 11 bases had no gene match. The CDR3 runs 15 residues. Germline V lookup: CDR1 MNHEY, CDR2 SMNVEV (reference sequence). Via MiXCR, TCRdb re-called the 5' RACE reads, giving one row per CDR3 protein. This sample carries roughly 52,000 distinct CDR3 sequences, 3.5% to 4% of them seen once, and the ten largest clones take roughly 1.9%. This clonotype has a count of ten or more. Its specificity is not known. V and J are TRBV27 and TRBJ2-7, with TRBD1 matching 8 bases. The sequencing input was CD4+ T cells from blood. The sequence derives from a woman in her forties with multiple sclerosis. The CDR3, as DNA: TGTGCCAGCAGTTTGATGCAGGGGGCTTTGGGAGAGCAGTACTTC. Translated, it gives CASSLMQGALGEQYF.